A single sample is the source of the 13 T cell receptor beta chains below, sequenced in a study of early T cells in non-severe SARS-CoV-2 infection. TCRdb re-called the 5' RACE reads with MiXCR, one entry per CDR3 protein. The table lists approximately 56,000 distinct CDR3 sequences, about 15% of them singletons, with about 4% in the top ten. Sequenced material: whole blood, taken at baseline. The receptors were gathered from an adult who was a healthcare worker with PCR-confirmed SARS-CoV-2 infection or an uninfected control (not recorded which).

There are many counts of this clonotype. The rearrangement uses TRBV7-2 and TRBJ1-2; 8 bases map to TRBD1. CDR1 and CDR2 from the germline V gene are SGHTA and FQGNSA. V lost 5 bases to trimming and J lost 5 bases; unmatched junction nucleotides: 10. This CDR3 region has 15 residues. The chain's CDR3 is CASSPRSGGRYGYTF. The CDR3 DNA follows: TGTGCCAGCAGCCCCCGGTCAGGGGGCAGGTATGGCTACACCTTC.

This clonotype was picked up a small number of times. The gene calls are TRBV20-1 and TRBJ2-3; 7 bases align to TRBD1. J was trimmed by 4 bases and V by 5 bases; bases with no gene match: 9. Germline V lookup: CDR1 DFQATT, CDR2 SNEGSKA (reference sequence). The CDR3 has 14 amino acids. The DNA of the CDR3 is TGCAGTGCTGGAAGACAGGGATCGTCAGATACGCAGTATTTT. Amino acid sequence: CSAGRQGSSDTQYF.

This clonotype came up many times. One end of the junction fails to match germline, which may point to a read error. The chain uses TRBV7-7 and TRBJ2-1; TRBD2 might be the D (5 bases). This CDR3 is 14 amino acids long. CDR1 SSHAT and CDR2 FNYEAQ come from the germline V gene (reference sequence). CDR3 bases: TGTGCTAGCAGTACCGAGGGCCGGTACAATGAGCAGTTCTTC. Amino acid sequence: CASSTEGRYNEQFF.

This clonotype was counted only a few times. The chain uses TRBV29-1 and TRBJ2-5; maybe TRBD2 (7 bases). The CDR3 totals 14 residues. Germline assignment: CDR1 SQVTM and CDR2 ANQGSEA. V was cut by 4 bases and J by 4 bases, with 16 bases left in between. The CDR3 spells CSVVGGGGGETQYF. In DNA, the CDR3 is TGCAGCGTTGTGGGAGGGGGAGGAGGAGAGACCCAGTACTTC.

This clonotype was detected a few times. J is TRBJ2-7 and V is TRBV28, with TRBD2 matching 14 bases. Germline CDR1 reads MDHEN; CDR2 reads SYDVKM. J lost 4 bases, V lost 4 bases, and 12 bases had no gene match. This CDR3 has 18 amino acids. CDR3 region: CASSSQPGLAGVGYEQYF. The CDR3 bases are TGTGCCAGCAGTTCGCAACCGGGACTAGCGGGAGTGGGGTACGAGCAGTACTTC.

In its sample, this clonotype was seen many times. The chain carries TRBV6-1 and TRBJ2-2; 12 bases line up with TRBD2. With 5 bases clipped from V and 7 bases from J, the junction kept 5 bases outside the gene matches. The germline CDR1 and CDR2 sequences are MNHNS and SASEGT. The CDR3 has 15 amino acids. The CDR3 nucleotides are TGTGCCAGCAGTTACCTAGCGGGAGGGAGCGGGGAGCTGTTTTTT. This encodes CASSYLAGGSGELFF.

This clonotype was counted at least ten times. The V gene is TRBV11-2, the J gene TRBJ2-3; D ambiguous. With 4 bases removed from V and 6 bases from J, the gap between germline ends came to 17 bases. Germline CDR1 reads SGHAT; CDR2 reads FQNNGV. CDR3 length: 15 amino acids. The CDR3 region is CASSSPGPDGDTQYF. As DNA, the CDR3 is TGTGCCAGCAGCTCCCCGGGCCCGGATGGGGATACGCAGTATTTT.

This clonotype was recorded at least ten times. V is TRBV20-1 and J is TRBJ2-7; 7 bases are a match to TRBD2. J gave up 3 bases and V 3 bases, and 11 bases lay outside the gene matches. CDR1 DFQATT and CDR2 SNEGSKA come from the germline V gene (reference sequence). CDR3 length: 15 residues. Here the CDR3 reads CSASSRGGSLYEQYF. Here the CDR3 DNA reads TGCAGTGCTAGTAGTCGCGGGGGTAGCCTCTACGAGCAGTACTTC.

This clonotype has only a few counts. The gene calls are TRBV19 and TRBJ1-2, with 7 positions matching TRBD1. This CDR3 is 16 amino acids long. With V trimmed by 4 bases and J by 5 bases, 13 bases remained unmatched. The germline CDR1 and CDR2 sequences are LNHDA and SQIVND (reference sequence). CDR3 sequence reads: CASSTSWRDSTYGYTF. CDR3 DNA: TGTGCCAGTAGTACCAGTTGGCGGGACAGTACATATGGCTACACCTTC. The variable domain in full, completed from reference TRBV19 and TRBJ1-2, reads DGGITQSPKYLFRKEGQNVTLSCEQNLNHDAMYWYRQDPGQGLRLIYYSQIVNDFQKGDIAEGYSVSREKKESFPLTVTSAQKNPTAFYLCASSTSWRDSTYGYTFGSGTRLTVV.

This clonotype was seen a handful of times. The chain is built from TRBV20-1 and TRBJ1-4; no clear D. The V end was cut by 7 bases, the J end by 8 bases, with 11 bases between. The CDR3 runs to 11 residues. Germline V CDR1 and CDR2: DFQATT, SNEGSKA (reference sequence). CDR3 residues: CSVQIFEKLFF. The CDR3 DNA is TGCAGTGTACAGATTTTCGAAAAACTGTTTTTT.

The rearrangement links TRBV11-2 to TRBJ1-1, with TRBD1 as a possible D gene (5 bases). Trimming took off 3 bases at V and 8 bases at J, with 19 bases between the two ends. This CDR3 contains 15 residues. Germline-derived CDR1 and CDR2 are SGHAT and FQNNGV. The CDR3 spells CASSFLGPGTYEAFF. The CDR3 bases are TGTGCCAGCAGCTTCTTGGGGCCCGGAACATACGAAGCTTTCTTT.

At least ten counts were recorded for this clonotype. This sequence joins TRBV28 and TRBJ1-2; possibly TRBD1 for D (5 bases). From germline, CDR1 is MDHEN and CDR2 SYDVKM. This CDR3 comprises 15 residues. V lost 6 bases and J 2 bases, leaving 16 bases between the germline ends. The CDR3 here is CASRADLGGNYGYTF. The CDR3 region has the DNA TGTGCCAGCAGAGCGGACCTTGGGGGGAACTATGGCTACACCTTC.

This chain uses TRBV12-3 or TRBV12-4 with TRBJ1-1; TRBD1 matches 9 bases. The CDR3 consists of 14 residues. Trimming removed 2 bases from V and 4 bases from J; junction bases left unmatched: 2. Here the CDR3 reads CASSLRGQGTEAFF. CDR3 in DNA: TGTGCCAGCAGTTTAAGGGGACAGGGCACTGAAGCTTTCTTT.